The 32 T cell receptor beta chains reported below all come from one sample, sequenced in a study of shared T cell receptors in the human thymus (dated by TCRdb to the early 2020s). The receptor library was made with the immunoSEQ multiplex PCR assay. Here the immuneACCESS table is served through TCRdb, limited to in-frame sequences with V and J called. Missing clones are a known gap in these copies; in checked studies unresolved V genes cover under half, and the rest lacks a known reason. The sample data list hundreds of thousands of clones, and 70% to 90% of these were observed just once. The top ten clones comprise 0.0095% to 0.012% of the sample. The sample was also linked to a second study, of human thymus T cells.

The sequenced sample was thymocytes. All receptors come from a boy in the first two years of life with a congenital heart defect. Donor details come from another sample of the same person, matched by shared clones.

The chain carries TRBV4-3 and TRBJ2-5, with TRBD2 as a possible D gene (5 bases). The better agreement between TRBJ2-7 and the DNA end casts doubt on the J call. Germline CDR1 and CDR2: LGHNA and YSLEER. The CDR3 is made up of 13 amino acids. In nucleotides, the CDR3 is TGCGCCAGCAGCCCTACTAGGAACTACGAGCAGTACTTC. This codes for CASSPTRNYEQYF.

This sequence joins TRBV14 and TRBJ2-7; 9 bases are shared with TRBD2. The trim removed 1 base at V and 2 bases at J, leaving 12 bases unmatched. Germline V CDR1 and CDR2: SGHDN, FVKESK. This CDR3 is 18 amino acids long. The CDR3 spells CASSQAGALGGRAYEQYF. Written as DNA, the CDR3 is TGTGCCAGCAGCCAAGCAGGAGCACTAGGCGGGAGGGCCTACGAGCAGTACTTC.

The count of this clone is one. The CDR3 bases are TGTGCCAGCAGCCATTCCTTACTAAGGCCAGCGAACACCGGGGAGCTGTTTTTT. This gives the protein CASSHSLLRPANTGELFF. V usage is TRBV28 and J usage is TRBJ2-2, with D uncertain. CDR1 is MDHEN, CDR2 SYDVKM, per germline. Trimming left V 6 bases short and J 0 bases short, with 20 bases between. The CDR3 covers 18 residues.

The genes are TRBV18 and TRBJ1-4; 10 bases agree with TRBD1. Germline CDR1 and CDR2: KGHSH and LQKENI. The CDR3 is 16 amino acids. V trimming: 3 bases; J trimming: 4 bases; junction bases outside the gene matches: 5. In DNA, the CDR3 is TGTGCCAGCTCACCCTCAGGACAGGGGGATAATGAAAAACTGTTTTTT. This encodes CASSPSGQGDNEKLFF.

V is TRBV7-2 and J is TRBJ2-1, with a possible D match to TRBD1 (6 bases). This CDR3 region has 17 residues. The V end was cut by 4 bases, the J end by 2 bases, with 18 bases between. Germline loops: CDR1 SGHTA, CDR2 FQGNSA. CDR3 DNA: TGTGCCAGCAGCTCCCCCACAGGGCAGGAGGCCTACAATGAGCAGTTCTTC. Amino acids: CASSSPTGQEAYNEQFF.

This CDR3 reads CASSRRGLAGLEQYF. The CDR3 DNA reads as TGTGCCAGCAGCCGCAGGGGACTAGCGGGGCTTGAGCAGTACTTC. The chain carries TRBV14 and TRBJ2-7; 13 bases fit TRBD2. Unmatched junction bases numbered 7, after V lost 4 bases and J lost 7 bases. CDR1 and CDR2 from the germline V gene are SGHDN and FVKESK. This CDR3 has 15 amino acids. Based on the CDR3 plus reference TRBV14 and TRBJ2-7, the full variable domain is EAGVTQFPSHSVIEKGQTVTLRCDPISGHDNLYWYRRVMGKEIKFLLHFVKESKQDESGMPNNRFLAERTGGTYSTLKVQPAELEDSGVYFCASSRRGLAGLEQYFGPGTRLTVT.

The chain links TRBV4-3 to TRBJ2-7; possible D gene TRBD1, 6 bases. The V and J ends lost 0 bases and 0 bases respectively, with 9 bases between them. The CDR3 loop spans 15 amino acids. The germline V gene encodes CDR1 LGHNA and CDR2 YSLEER. The DNA for the CDR3 is TGCGCCAGCAGCCAAGATTTACAGGGCTCCTACGAGCAGTACTTC. Its protein is CASSQDLQGSYEQYF.

The chain links TRBV2 to TRBJ2-7; 8 bases agree with TRBD1. V was pared by 6 bases and J by 3 bases, with 16 bases of the junction left unmatched. This CDR3 contains 17 residues. Germline loops: CDR1 SNHLY, CDR2 FYNNEI. The CDR3 DNA is TGTGCCAGCAGAAACCGGGACAGGCTAACCCCCCTCTACGAGCAGTACTTC. Translated: CASRNRDRLTPLYEQYF.

The V call is TRBV25-1, the J call TRBJ1-2; 7 bases line up with TRBD1. Germline V gene data show CDR1 as MGHDK and CDR2 as SYGVNS. The CDR3 is 15 residues long. Trimming at V came to 5 bases and at J to 2 bases, leaving 8 bases not matched to a gene. In nucleotides, the CDR3 is TGTGCCAGCAGTCCCTGGGACAGTCTGAACTATGGCTACACCTTC. Its translation: CASSPWDSLNYGYTF.

The chain uses TRBV5-1 and TRBJ2-5; 9 nucleotides align to TRBD1. This CDR3 has 15 amino acids. The V and J ends lost 4 bases and 5 bases, in that order; junction bases with no gene match: 9. The germline V gene has CDR1 SGHRS and CDR2 YFSETQ. This CDR3 reads CASSLWTGEEETQYF. The CDR3 DNA reads as TGCGCCAGCAGCCTCTGGACAGGGGAAGAGGAGACCCAGTACTTC. The entire variable domain, with the rest obtained from reference TRBV5-1 and TRBJ2-5, is as follows: KAGVTQTPRYLIKTRGQQVTLSCSPISGHRSVSWYQQTPGQGLQFLFEYFSETQRNKGNFPGRFSGRQFSNSRSEMNVSTLELGDSALYLCASSLWTGEEETQYFGPGTRLLVL.

The J gene is TRBJ1-5, the V gene TRBV6-1; 10 bases agree with TRBD1. The CDR3 sequence is 16 residues long. V was clipped by 3 bases and J by 7 bases; unmatched bases: 9. CDR1 and CDR2 from the germline V gene are MNHNS and SASEGT. The CDR3 spells CASSDTPGQGRQPQHF. The CDR3 coding sequence is TGTGCCAGCAGTGACACACCGGGACAGGGGAGGCAGCCCCAGCATTTT.

The chain has TRBV14 and TRBJ2-5; TRBD2 might be the D (6 bases). Germline CDR1 and CDR2: SGHDN and FVKESK. This CDR3 comprises 18 residues. V was cut by 0 bases and J by 3 bases, with 20 bases left in between. CDR3 sequence: CASSQDHGSGYKEETQYF. The CDR3 DNA reads as TGTGCCAGCAGCCAAGACCACGGGAGCGGGTATAAGGAAGAGACCCAGTACTTC. Together with reference TRBV14 and TRBJ2-5, the CDR3 gives the full variable domain: EAGVTQFPSHSVIEKGQTVTLRCDPISGHDNLYWYRRVMGKEIKFLLHFVKESKQDESGMPNNRFLAERTGGTYSTLKVQPAELEDSGVYFCASSQDHGSGYKEETQYFGPGTRLLVL.

The chain links TRBV15 to TRBJ1-4; D is perhaps TRBD1 (6 bases). This CDR3 has 17 residues. Germline V gene lookup returns CDR1 LNHNV and CDR2 YYDKDF (reference sequence). Trimming took off 1 base at V and 6 bases at J, with 18 bases between the two ends. In DNA form, the CDR3 reads TGTGCCACCAGCAGAGCTGGACAGCCTTTGTCGGATGAAAAACTGTTTTTT. Translation: CATSRAGQPLSDEKLFF.

J is TRBJ2-3 and V is TRBV27, with D possibly TRBD2 on 6 matching bases. Germline V gene lookup returns CDR1 MNHEY and CDR2 SMNVEV (reference sequence). The CDR3 runs to 13 residues. Trimming stripped 6 bases from V and 6 bases from J, with 13 bases between. CDR3 nucleotides: TGTGCCAGCAGCTCCCTGACTAGGGATACGCAGTATTTT. Translating it yields CASSSLTRDTQYF.

The chain has TRBV4-2 and TRBJ2-1; 13 bases agree with TRBD2. The CDR3 consists of 21 residues. The J segment lost 0 bases and the V segment lost 0 bases, leaving 11 bases of the junction unmatched. The germline CDR1 and CDR2 sequences are LGHNA and YNFKEQ. In DNA, the CDR3 is TGTGCCAGCAGCCAAGATCCCGGACTAGCGGGAGACCGAAGCTCCTACAATGAGCAGTTCTTC. It yields the protein CASSQDPGLAGDRSSYNEQFF.

The J gene is TRBJ2-7, the V gene TRBV4-1; 10 bases map to TRBD1. V was pared by 0 bases and J by 2 bases, with 16 bases of the junction left unmatched. CDR1 is MGHRA, CDR2 YSYEKL, per germline. The CDR3 is 20 residues long. In DNA form, the CDR3 reads TGCGCCAGCAGCCAAGATGGACCCCCGGGACAGGGGACAGAGGCCTACGAGCAGTACTTC. Amino acid sequence: CASSQDGPPGQGTEAYEQYF.

The chain links TRBV5-6 to TRBJ2-5; 10 bases match TRBD2. The J call may be mistaken, given a closer DNA end match to TRBJ2-7. The CDR3 runs to 15 residues. Per germline, CDR1 SGHDT and CDR2 YYEEEE. The CDR3 bases are TGTGCCAGCAGCTTCAAGCGGGAGGGCCCCTACGAGCAGTACTTC. This gives the protein CASSFKREGPYEQYF.

The chain carries TRBV2 and TRBJ2-7, with 9 positions matching TRBD1. Trimming removed 7 bases from V and 2 bases from J; junction bases left unmatched: 6. The CDR3 has 14 residues. Germline V gives CDR1 SNHLY, CDR2 FYNNEI. The CDR3 loop reads CASTGQGPTYEQYF. In DNA form, the CDR3 reads TGTGCCAGCACCGGACAGGGGCCCACCTACGAGCAGTACTTC.

The chain combines TRBV28 with TRBJ1-2; 7 bases align to TRBD1. The CDR3 is 14 residues long. Per germline, CDR1 MDHEN and CDR2 SYDVKM. V lost 6 bases, J lost 2 bases, and 6 bases stayed unmatched. CDR3 nucleotide sequence: TGTGCCAGCAGGGAGGGGGCGCGGAACTATGGCTACACCTTC. Its translation is CASREGARNYGYTF.

This clone came up a few times. This chain connects TRBV4-1 to TRBJ1-2; 7 bases match TRBD1. The V gene's germline CDR1 is MGHRA and CDR2 YSYEKL. The V gene end was trimmed by 0 bases and the J gene end by 5 bases; junction bases not matched to a gene: 18. The CDR3 length is 19 residues. DNA of the CDR3: TGCGCCAGCAGCCAAGATGACAGGGAGAGAGGCGGGGGGAAATATGGCTACACCTTC. This sequence encodes CASSQDDRERGGGKYGYTF.

The rearrangement joins TRBV27 to TRBJ2-7; 11 positions match TRBD2. The CDR3 spans 16 residues. Germline V gene sequence: CDR1 MNHEY, CDR2 SMNVEV (reference sequence). J gave up 2 bases and V 6 bases, and 9 bases lay outside the gene matches. CDR3 coding DNA: TGTGCCAGCAGCCCCCCTGGGACTAGCGGAACCTACGAGCAGTACTTC. It translates to CASSPPGTSGTYEQYF.

This sequence joins TRBV5-6 and TRBJ2-7, with D unresolved. Germline V gives CDR1 SGHDT, CDR2 YYEEEE. V was trimmed by 2 bases and J by 4 bases, leaving 13 bases between them. CDR3 length: 14 residues. The CDR3: CASSLGGILYEQYF. CDR3 sequence (DNA): TGTGCCAGCAGCTTAGGCGGCATCCTGTACGAGCAGTACTTC.

This clone has a single count. This chain uses TRBV19 with TRBJ2-3, with D perhaps matching TRBD2 (5 bases). The V gene lost 1 base and the J gene lost 0 bases, with 5 bases spanning the gap. The CDR3 has 14 residues. CDR1 is LNHDA and CDR2 is SQIVND in the germline V gene (reference sequence). For the CDR3, the DNA is TGTGCCAGTAGTATAGCGGGAAGCACAGATACGCAGTATTTT. It codes for CASSIAGSTDTQYF.

The gene calls are TRBV9 and TRBJ2-5; D is ambiguous. Deletions cut 2 bases from V and 1 base from J, with 6 bases between. Germline CDR1 reads SGDLS; CDR2 reads YYNGEE. The CDR3 has 13 residues. CDR3 DNA: TGTGCCAGCAGCGTCGCTATCCAAGAGACCCAGTACTTC. Translation gives CASSVAIQETQYF. The whole variable domain, remainder taken from reference TRBV9 and TRBJ2-5, is DSGVTQTPKHLITATGQRVTLRCSPRSGDLSVYWYQQSLDQGLQFLIQYYNGEERAKGNILERFSAQQFPDLHSELNLSSLELGDSALYFCASSVAIQETQYFGPGTRLLVL.

The CDR3 region has the DNA TGCAGCGTTGATTCGGGCGGGAACTACAATGAGCAGTTCTTC. Translating gives CSVDSGGNYNEQFF. The V call is TRBV29-1, the J call TRBJ2-1, with TRBD2 as a possible D gene (6 bases). CDR3 length equals 14 residues. Per germline, CDR1 SQVTM and CDR2 ANQGSEA. Trimming cost V 3 bases and J 3 bases, with 12 bases left between them.

The CDR3, as DNA: TGTGCCAGCAGCTTGGAACTAGCGGGGGCCTACGAGCAGTACTTC. Its translation: CASSLELAGAYEQYF. This chain links TRBV5-4 with TRBJ2-7, with 11 bases identical to TRBD2. Germline-derived CDR1 and CDR2 are SGHNT and YYREEE (reference sequence). CDR3 length: 15 amino acids. The junction had 1 base not matched to a gene; V was cut back by 0 bases and J by 2 bases.

A remark on this clone: The CDR3 does not end in the conserved phenylalanine or tryptophan, so this is likely a read error. The DNA is omitted, as the CDR3 cannot be located on it reliably, and the CDR3 follows TCRdb's listing. V gene TRBV4-3 combines with J gene TRBJ2-7; the D segment call TRBD2 is taken from the table without a DNA check. CDR1 LGHNA and CDR2 YSLEER come from the germline V gene. The CDR3 has 11 amino acids, counting both end residues. The CDR3 protein is CASSQEGGGRL.

The chain uses TRBV4-2 and TRBJ2-1; TRBD2 aligns across 8 bases. CDR3 length equals 20 residues. The V and J ends lost 3 bases and 0 bases, in that order; junction bases with no gene match: 16. In germline, CDR1 is LGHNA, CDR2 YNFKEQ. Written as DNA, the CDR3 is TGTGCCAGCAGCCACTTACCCGGGACTAGGGATGCTCTCTCCTACAATGAGCAGTTCTTC. This codes for CASSHLPGTRDALSYNEQFF.

V and J are TRBV6-6 and TRBJ1-2; D unresolved. In germline, CDR1 is MNHNY, CDR2 SVGAGI (reference sequence). The CDR3 contains 14 residues. V gave up 5 bases and J gave up 0 bases, with 10 bases separating them. CDR3 DNA sequence: TGTGCCAGCAGTCGCCTGACAACTAACTATGGCTACACCTTC. Its protein is CASSRLTTNYGYTF.

On this clone itself: Other DNA variants within this sample encode the same CDR3. This chain connects TRBV7-2 to TRBJ1-1; possibly TRBD1 for D (6 bases). Trimming left V 5 bases short and J 4 bases short, with 11 bases between. Germline loops: CDR1 SGHTA, CDR2 FQGNSA. The CDR3 is 13 amino acids. CDR3 loop: CASSLTGVTEAFF. CDR3 nucleotide sequence: TGTGCCAGCAGCCTGACAGGCGTCACTGAAGCTTTCTTT.

The chain is built from TRBV20-1 and TRBJ1-1; 8 nucleotides agree with TRBD1. This CDR3 has 11 residues. V dropped 8 bases and J dropped 5; count of bases not matched to a gene: 4. CDR1 is DFQATT and CDR2 is SNEGSKA in the germline V gene (reference sequence). The CDR3 loop reads CSQGARTEAFF. The CDR3 DNA follows: TGCAGTCAGGGGGCGAGGACTGAAGCTTTCTTT.

The V call is TRBV7-6, the J call TRBJ2-6, with 7 bases aligning to TRBD1. The CDR3 extends over 21 amino acids. V gave up 0 bases and J gave up 0 bases; unmatched junction bases: 14. CDR1 SGHVS and CDR2 FNYEAQ come from the germline V gene. CDR3 DNA sequence: TGTGCCAGCAGCTTAGCCCGAGGGACAGACTATTCCGTCTCTGGGGCCAACGTCCTGACTTTC. It specifies CASSLARGTDYSVSGANVLTF.